The T cell receptor beta chain described here comes from a study of STAT3 mutations in large granular lymphocyte leukemia (dated by TCRdb to the late 2010s). Context from the whole study: Roughly half of the T-LGLL patients who were sequenced longitudinally carried canonical activating STAT3 mutations. Over half of the T-LGLL patients were given one or more immunosuppressive therapy regimens, and 40% of the treated patients had a hematologic response. Patients with T-cell large granular lymphocyte leukemia underwent serial deep sequencing of TCRbeta CDR3 and STAT3 to reconstruct clonal hierarchy and dynamics. From an initial cohort of 207 LGL patients, about 17 representative T-LGLL cases were picked for longitudinal TCRbeta and STAT3 sequencing. As controls within the study, a couple of patients with natural killer LGL leukemia were also sequenced longitudinally. For each patient, sequencing was performed at an average of about 4.3 time points, with a range of 2 to 8 samplings.

The same DNA, extracted from blood mononuclear cells, served for both the TCR sequencing and the STAT3 sequencing. As regards this clone: Its antigen remains undetermined. One base away there is no much larger clone; base qualities are not given.

Paper-wide results and their limitations: TCR clonotype switching after therapy was observed in about 30% of the 18 patients, and all newly emerging clones were found to be STAT3 wild type. Because no samples were available when a clone first appeared, clonal expansion was inferred from samplings taken at other points. All T-LGLL patients had at least one immunodominant TCRbeta clonotype, and roughly half had multiple immunodominant subclonotypes. Since codominant clonotypes persisted in some patients, a small but highly pathogenic clone may have gone undetected. Linking therapy response to changes in TCR clonal burden was complicated by variable intervals between samplings and by differing treatment regimens. Dominant TCR clone burden was found to exceed STAT3 mutant burden in several patients, suggesting that STAT3 mutation arose secondarily within a pre-expanded clone.

CDR1 MRHNA and CDR2 SNTAGT are derived from the germline V gene. V is cut back by 2 bases and J by 2 bases, with 12 bases in the junction unmatched. The CDR3, from cysteine to phenylalanine, totals 18 residues. Just CDR3 DNA is preserved here, 54 bases in frame from base 1. An Illumina MiSeq was used to sequence the TCRbeta libraries, yielding an average of approximately 41,000 productive templates per sample. TCRbeta CDR3 libraries were generated with the immunoSEQ assay using multiplex PCR amplification. Processing in the source paper ran as follows. Repertoire diversity was computed as previously defined, with values near 0 indicating extremely monoclonal samples. TCRdb obtained this table from immuneACCESS and retained in-frame rearrangements with V and J assigned. These tables miss some clones; where compared with another copy, unresolved V genes account for less than half of the shortfall, and the remainder is unexplained. That table furnishes V, J and clone size, whereas the DNA furnished D and trimming. The sample profile shows approximately 31,000 clones; around 88% of them were found once. The leading ten clones occupy 9.5% to 15% of the sample.

The chain was built from TRBV6-4 and TRBJ2-3, with 8 bases in between that match TRBD2. This clonotype was sampled from a man in his sixties with T-cell large granular lymphocyte leukemia. Some clones in this sample may be carry-over from other donors' samples. The age is the age at diagnosis. Material for sequencing was peripheral blood mononuclear cells. The DNA is TGTGCCAGCAGTGACAGCGCTAGCGGGCCCTCCTTCACAGATACGCAGTATTTT. Translated, this gives CASSDSASGPSFTDTQYF.